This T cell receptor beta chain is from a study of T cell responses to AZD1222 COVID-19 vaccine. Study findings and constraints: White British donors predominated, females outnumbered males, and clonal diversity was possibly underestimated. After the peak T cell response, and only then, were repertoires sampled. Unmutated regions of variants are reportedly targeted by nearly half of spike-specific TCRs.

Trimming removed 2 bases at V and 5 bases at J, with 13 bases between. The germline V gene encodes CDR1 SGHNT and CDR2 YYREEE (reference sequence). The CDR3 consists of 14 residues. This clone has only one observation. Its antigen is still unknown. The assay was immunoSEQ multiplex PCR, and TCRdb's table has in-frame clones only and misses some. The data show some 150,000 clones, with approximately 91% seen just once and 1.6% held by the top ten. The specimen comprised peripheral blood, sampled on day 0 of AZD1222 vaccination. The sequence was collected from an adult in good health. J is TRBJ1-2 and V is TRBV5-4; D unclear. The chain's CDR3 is CASSLSGSDYGYTF. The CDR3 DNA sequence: TGTGCCAGCAGCTTATCGGGAAGCGATTATGGCTACACCTTC.